What follows is one T cell receptor beta chain and its context. Its antigen is not known. The data belong to a study of blood T cells in healthy people across ages. The V and J ends lost 4 bases and 12 bases respectively, with 7 bases between them. CDR1 and CDR2 from the germline V gene are SGHAT and FQDESV (reference sequence). The CDR3 is 10 amino acids. Donors each provided approximately 9.6 milliliters of peripheral blood. Isolation yielded PBMCs, at least 7 million per sample, in every case. Study conclusions and caveats: Age showed a roughly linear inverse relationship with TCR beta diversity per million T cells. Observed TCR beta diversity showed a strong correlation with the percentage of naive T cells as measured by flow cytometry.

Together with a sample-barcoded 5' primer, a J-beta primer mix was included in a second PCR lasting about 6 to 12 cycles. TCRdb analysed the 5' RACE reads with MiXCR anew, one entry per CDR3 protein. The sample consists of hundreds of thousands of distinct CDR3 sequences, roughly 60% of them appearing once. This chain uses TRBV11-1 with TRBJ2-1, with D tentatively TRBD1 or TRBD2 (5 bases each). Material for sequencing was blood. This TCR derives from a man younger than 40 in good health. The CDR3 sequence: CASSSGTQFF. In DNA form, the CDR3 reads TGTGCCAGCAGCTCAGGGACGCAGTTCTTC. Drawing the rest from reference TRBV11-1 and TRBJ2-1, the complete variable domain is EAEVAQSPRYKITEKSQAVAFWCDPISGHATLYWYRQILGQGPELLVQFQDESVVDDSQLPKDRFSAERLKGVDSTLKIQPAELGDSAMYLCASSSGTQFFGPGTRLTVL.